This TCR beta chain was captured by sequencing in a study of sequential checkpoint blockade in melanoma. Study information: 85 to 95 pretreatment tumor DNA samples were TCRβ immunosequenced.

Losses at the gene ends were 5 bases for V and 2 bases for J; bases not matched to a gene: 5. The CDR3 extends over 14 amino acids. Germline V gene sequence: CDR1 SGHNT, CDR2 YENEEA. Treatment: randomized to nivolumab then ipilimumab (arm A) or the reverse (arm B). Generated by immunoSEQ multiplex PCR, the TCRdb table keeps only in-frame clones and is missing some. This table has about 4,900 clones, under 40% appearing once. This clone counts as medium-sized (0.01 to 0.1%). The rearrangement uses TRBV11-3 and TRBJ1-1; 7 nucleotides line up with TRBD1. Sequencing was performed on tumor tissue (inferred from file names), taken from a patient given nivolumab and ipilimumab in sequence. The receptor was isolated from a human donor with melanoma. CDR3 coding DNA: TGTGCCAGCAGCGCCTGGACAGGAAACACTGAAGCTTTCTTT. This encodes CASSAWTGNTEAFF.